This entry lists 26 T cell receptor beta chains sequenced from one sample in a study of cytomegalovirus exposure and HLA in healthy donors. Primers: 60 Vbeta forward and 13 Jbeta reverse. Only in-frame clones appear in the TCRdb table, and some are missing; sequencing was by immunoSEQ multiplex PCR. The sample lists 100,000 to 150,000 clones; roughly 18% were seen once. Source material: PBMCs. The receptor source for this set is a female donor in good health and CMV-seropositive.

This clone was counted only a few times. This chain uses TRBV7-2 with TRBJ2-1; 9 positions match TRBD2. The CDR3 is 17 residues long. The germline gives CDR1 SGHTA, CDR2 FQGNSA. V trimming: 4 bases; J trimming: 2 bases; junction bases outside the gene matches: 9. DNA of the CDR3: TGTGCCAGCAGCTCCTTAGGCGGGAGGGTGGCCTACAATGAGCAGTTCTTC. Its protein product is CASSSLGGRVAYNEQFF.

This clone was picked up a small number of times. The chain has TRBV2 and TRBJ2-7, with D maybe TRBD1 (5 bases). CDR3 length equals 13 residues. Germline CDR1 is SNHLY and CDR2 is FYNNEI. The V and J ends lost 10 bases and 3 bases respectively, with 16 bases between them. CDR3 bases: TGTGCCATCAAAAAGGACACTATCTACGAGCAGTACTTC. It yields the protein CAIKKDTIYEQYF.

The V call is TRBV4-3, the J call TRBJ2-3, with 8 nucleotides matching TRBD2. The length of the CDR3 is 19 residues. The germline CDR1 and CDR2 sequences are LGHNA and YSLEER. V lost 1 base and J lost 2; bases outside the gene matches: 14. This CDR3 is CASSQALASGLPITDTQYF. The CDR3 nucleotides read TGCGCCAGCAGCCAAGCACTGGCTAGCGGGTTACCTATCACAGATACGCAGTATTTT.

The CDR3 sequence: CASSQYTEAFF. DNA of the CDR3: TGTGCCAGCAGCCAATACACTGAAGCTTTCTTT. J is TRBJ1-1 and V is TRBV11-2; no clear D. Germline V gives CDR1 SGHAT, CDR2 FQNNGV. The CDR3 runs 11 residues. V shed 5 bases and J shed 3 bases, with 4 bases lying between them.

This clone was observed a handful of times. V and J are TRBV6-1 and TRBJ1-5, with 12 bases that match TRBD1. The germline CDR1 and CDR2 sequences are MNHNS and SASEGT. The CDR3 spans 15 residues. The trim removed 7 bases at V and 5 bases at J, leaving 6 bases unmatched. CDR3 loop: CASITGTGGYQPQHF. The CDR3 DNA reads as TGTGCCAGCATCACCGGGACAGGGGGCTATCAGCCCCAGCATTTT.

This clone has more than one count but fewer than ten. The rearrangement links TRBV4-2 to TRBJ2-1; D is ambiguous. The CDR3 loop spans 14 amino acids. CDR1 and CDR2 from the germline V gene are LGHNA and YNFKEQ. V lost 0 bases to trimming and J lost 9 bases, with 12 bases between them. The CDR3 loop is CASSQDPLGGEQFF. The CDR3, as DNA: TGTGCCAGCAGCCAAGACCCCCTAGGTGGTGAGCAGTTCTTC.

This clone was detected only a few times. The rearrangement uses TRBV30 and TRBJ2-5; 8 bases map to TRBD2. From germline, CDR1 is GTSNPN and CDR2 SVGIG (reference sequence). Trimming took 1 base from V and 7 from J; bases not matched to a gene: 14. This CDR3 spans 16 amino acids. The CDR3 DNA reads as TGTGCCTGGAGTGACAGAAACTCCCGGGGACTAGGGACCCAGTACTTC. Translated: CAWSDRNSRGLGTQYF.

This clone has just a few counts. The chain joins TRBV7-6 to TRBJ2-1, with 8 bases matching TRBD2. The CDR3 has 16 amino acids. The germline gives CDR1 SGHVS, CDR2 FNYEAQ. V was pared by 0 bases and J by 3 bases, with 4 bases of the junction left unmatched. CDR3 region: CASSLASGTSYNEQFF. The CDR3 region has the DNA TGTGCCAGCAGCTTAGCCTCCGGGACTAGCTACAATGAGCAGTTCTTC.

This clone was detected a few times. The genes are TRBV6-5 and TRBJ1-2, with 7 nucleotides matching TRBD1. V trimming: 5 bases; J trimming: 1 base; junction bases outside the gene matches: 7. CDR1 and CDR2 (germline): MNHEY, SVGAGI. This CDR3 is built from 15 residues. In nucleotides, the CDR3 is TGTGCCAGCAGTCTGGGGACAGACATTAACTATGGCTACACCTTC. Amino acids: CASSLGTDINYGYTF.

The V gene is TRBV6-4, the J gene TRBJ1-1; no reliable D call. This CDR3 comprises 14 residues. Trimming removed 3 bases from V and 0 bases from J, with 8 bases in between. Germline-derived CDR1 and CDR2 are MRHNA and SNTAGT. CDR3 in amino acids: CASSESGLNTEAFF. The CDR3 bases are TGTGCCAGCAGTGAATCGGGGTTGAACACTGAAGCTTTCTTT.

Only a few counts were recorded for this clone. The J gene is TRBJ2-2, the V gene TRBV30; D may be TRBD1 (6 bases). Germline V gene data show CDR1 as GTSNPN and CDR2 as SVGIG (reference sequence). V lost 0 bases, J lost 4 bases, and 12 bases lay in between. This CDR3 is built from 15 residues. In DNA form, the CDR3 reads TGTGCCTGGAGTGTACGACAGGATTTCACCGGGGAGCTGTTTTTT. Amino acid sequence: CAWSVRQDFTGELFF.

The chain uses TRBV7-9 and TRBJ1-4, with 11 bases identical to TRBD1. CDR3 length: 15 amino acids. V shed 3 bases, J shed 6 bases, and the junction held 3 bases outside the gene matches. Germline V gene data show CDR1 as SEHNR and CDR2 as FQNEAQ (reference sequence). CDR3: CASSFRTGGDEKLFF. In DNA form, the CDR3 reads TGTGCCAGCAGCTTCCGGACAGGGGGCGATGAAAAACTGTTTTTT.

This clone was counted only a few times. V is TRBV15 and J is TRBJ2-5; 10 positions agree with TRBD1. This CDR3 region has 17 residues. With V trimmed by 0 bases and J by 4 bases, 8 bases remained unmatched. The germline V gene has CDR1 LNHNV and CDR2 YYDKDF (reference sequence). The chain's CDR3 is CATSRDLGDRGGETQYF. In DNA, the CDR3 is TGTGCCACCAGCAGAGATCTCGGGGACAGGGGTGGAGAGACCCAGTACTTC.

This chain links TRBV6-5 with TRBJ1-1; D not resolved. The germline gives CDR1 MNHEY, CDR2 SVGAGI. This CDR3 is 14 amino acids long. Trimming removed 8 bases at V and 1 base at J, with 14 bases between. This CDR3 reads CASSLSWANTEAFF. CDR3 nucleotide sequence: TGTGCCAGCTCCCTAAGCTGGGCGAACACTGAAGCTTTCTTT.

V is TRBV4-1 and J is TRBJ1-4, with 8 bases fitting TRBD1. J was trimmed by 7 bases and V by 0 bases; bases with no gene match: 7. The CDR3 sequence is 16 residues long. Germline V lookup: CDR1 MGHRA, CDR2 YSYEKL. The CDR3 region is CASSQDGAGGGEKLFF. The CDR3 DNA reads TGCGCCAGCAGCCAAGATGGGGCAGGGGGCGGTGAAAAACTGTTTTTT.

This clone came up a few times. The V call is TRBV18, the J call TRBJ2-5, with a weak D call TRBD1 (5 bases). Between the trimmed V and J ends, which lost 2 bases and 4 bases, there was a span of 8 bases. The germline CDR1 and CDR2 sequences are KGHSH and LQKENI. The CDR3 contains 13 residues. As DNA, the CDR3 is TGTGCCAGCTCACCAAGGCAGGGAGAGACCCAGTACTTC. It specifies CASSPRQGETQYF.

The rearrangement joins TRBV27 to TRBJ1-1; D gene unclear. There are 13 residues in the CDR3. The germline V gene encodes CDR1 MNHEY and CDR2 SMNVEV (reference sequence). The ends were cut back, 6 bases at V and 0 bases at J, with 8 bases in the middle. CDR3 sequence (DNA): TGTGCCAGCAGCCTACGGTTGAACACTGAAGCTTTCTTT. This translates into CASSLRLNTEAFF.

The V and J genes are TRBV2 and TRBJ2-2; maybe TRBD1 (5 bases). The CDR3 loop spans 13 amino acids. Germline V lookup: CDR1 SNHLY, CDR2 FYNNEI. Trimming took off 6 bases at V and 2 bases at J, with 7 bases between the two ends. The CDR3 spells CASRQDNTGELFF. The CDR3 bases are TGTGCCAGCAGACAGGACAACACCGGGGAGCTGTTTTTT.

V gene TRBV5-8 combines with J gene TRBJ2-5, with 9 bases that match TRBD2. This CDR3 is built from 14 residues. With V trimmed by 5 bases and J by 4 bases, 6 bases remained unmatched. Per the germline V gene, CDR1 is SGHTS and CDR2 is YDEGEE. The CDR3 reads CASRVSGGLETQYF. The DNA of the CDR3 is TGTGCCAGCAGGGTTAGCGGGGGTTTAGAGACCCAGTACTTC.

The chain recombines TRBV4-2 with TRBJ2-5, with D possibly TRBD2 on 6 matching bases. The CDR3 contains 18 residues. V lost 0 bases and J lost 4, with 21 bases in between. Germline CDR1 LGHNA, CDR2 YNFKEQ. The CDR3, as DNA: TGTGCCAGCAGCCAAGACCTGCGGGCTAGCGTTGGAAGAGAGACCCAGTACTTC. The encoded protein is CASSQDLRASVGRETQYF.

V and J are TRBV15 and TRBJ1-2; a weak D match, TRBD1 (6 bases). The CDR3 is 12 residues long. In germline, CDR1 is LNHNV, CDR2 YYDKDF (reference sequence). The V end was cut by 6 bases, the J end by 5 bases, with 10 bases between. As DNA, the CDR3 is TGTGCCACCAGTAACAGGGAGTATGGCTACACCTTC. Translated, it gives CATSNREYGYTF.

This chain links TRBV5-1 with TRBJ1-2; D remains unclear. Germline V gene lookup returns CDR1 SGHRS and CDR2 YFSETQ. The length of the CDR3 is 14 residues. Between the trimmed V and J ends, which lost 1 base and 0 bases, there was a span of 7 bases. For the CDR3, the DNA is TGCGCCAGCAGCTTGTCGGCGGCTAACTATGGCTACACCTTC. Protein: CASSLSAANYGYTF.

The chain uses TRBV4-1 and TRBJ2-7, with 9 bases aligning to TRBD1. Germline CDR1 is MGHRA and CDR2 is YSYEKL. There are 16 residues in the CDR3. Trimming removed 3 bases from V and 1 base from J; junction bases left unmatched: 7. For the CDR3, the DNA is TGCGCCAGCAGCCAGCCCGGGGACAGGGCATCCTACGAGCAGTACTTC. This sequence encodes CASSQPGDRASYEQYF.

This clone has more than one count but fewer than ten. Its ends do not fully match the called genes, so a read error is possible. The CDR3 is CASSLGRTSGDVF. As DNA, the CDR3 is TGCGCCAGCAGCTTGGGCCGAACGAGCGGGGATGTCTTC. The genes are TRBV5-1 and TRBJ2-1; 7 bases align to TRBD2. CDR3 size: 13 residues. CDR1 is SGHRS and CDR2 is YFSETQ in the germline V gene.

The genes are TRBV18 and TRBJ1-6, with 7 bases matching TRBD1. CDR1 and CDR2 from the germline V gene are KGHSH and LQKENI. This CDR3 region has 15 residues. With V trimmed by 3 bases and J by 9 bases, 8 bases remained unmatched. DNA for the CDR3: TGTGCCAGCTCACCTCCGTTAGGACAGGCTTCACCCCTCCACTTT. It is translated as CASSPPLGQASPLHF.

This chain connects TRBV7-2 to TRBJ2-7; the D gene is possibly TRBD1 (5 bases). CDR3 size: 13 residues. Germline assignment: CDR1 SGHTA and CDR2 FQGNSA. The germline V and J ends were trimmed by 1 base and 5 bases, with 9 bases remaining between them. CDR3 sequence: CASSLDPQDEQYF. CDR3 nucleotides: TGTGCCAGCAGCTTAGACCCACAGGACGAGCAGTACTTC.